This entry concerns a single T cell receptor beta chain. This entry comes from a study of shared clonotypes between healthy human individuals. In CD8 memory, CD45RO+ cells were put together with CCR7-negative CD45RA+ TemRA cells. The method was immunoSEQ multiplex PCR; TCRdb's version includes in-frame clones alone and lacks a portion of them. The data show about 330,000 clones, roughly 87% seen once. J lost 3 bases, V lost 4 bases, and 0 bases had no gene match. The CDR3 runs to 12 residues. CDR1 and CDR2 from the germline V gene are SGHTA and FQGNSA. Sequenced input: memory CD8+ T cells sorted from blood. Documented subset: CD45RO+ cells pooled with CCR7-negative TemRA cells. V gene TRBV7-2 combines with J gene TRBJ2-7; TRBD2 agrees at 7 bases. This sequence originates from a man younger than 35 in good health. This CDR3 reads CASSWTSYEQYF. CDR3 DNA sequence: TGTGCCAGCAGCTGGACTAGCTACGAGCAGTACTTC.